The 9 T cell receptor beta chains below were found in one sample sequenced in a study of blood T cell repertoires in COVID-19 (dated by TCRdb to between 2020 and 2021). Receptor libraries were prepared by the immunoSEQ multiplex PCR assay. What TCRdb holds here is the immuneACCESS table cut down to in-frame rearrangements. Part of the clones is not present; checked against another copy, under half of the missing clones reflect an unresolved V gene, and the others are unexplained. The sample includes about 54,000 clones, with approximately 90% observed a single time. 6.5% to 9% of the sample comes from the top ten. Sequenced input: peripheral blood. The source is a woman aged 40 to 50 with active COVID-19.

The chain has TRBV9 and TRBJ2-6, with D possibly being TRBD1 (5 bases). The CDR3 runs 16 residues. CDR1 and CDR2 from the germline V gene are SGDLS and YYNGEE. The germline V and J ends were trimmed by 0 bases and 3 bases, with 10 bases remaining between them. The CDR3 here is CASSVVGAGGANVLTF. The CDR3 nucleotides read TGTGCCAGCAGCGTAGTAGGGGCCGGTGGGGCCAACGTCCTGACTTTC.

V gene TRBV7-9 combines with J gene TRBJ2-2; 10 positions agree with TRBD2. CDR1 is SEHNR, CDR2 FQNEAQ, per germline (reference sequence). J gave up 4 bases and V 4 bases, and 6 bases lay outside the gene matches. The CDR3 is made up of 16 amino acids. The CDR3 protein is CASSSLRLAGTGELFF. DNA of the CDR3: TGTGCCAGCAGCTCTCTACGACTAGCGGGCACCGGGGAGCTGTTTTTT.

The V gene is TRBV9, the J gene TRBJ2-7, with 7 bases identical to TRBD1. Germline V CDR1 and CDR2: SGDLS, YYNGEE. V trimming: 4 bases; J trimming: 5 bases; junction bases outside the gene matches: 12. The CDR3 spans 15 residues. The CDR3 sequence: CASSPRTGERDEQYF. The CDR3 coding sequence is TGTGCCAGCAGCCCTAGGACAGGCGAGAGGGACGAGCAGTACTTC.

The chain joins TRBV6-5 to TRBJ1-1, with D maybe TRBD1 (6 bases). Per germline, CDR1 MNHEY and CDR2 SVGAGI. There are 14 residues in the CDR3. V lost 4 bases and J lost 2, with 11 bases in between. The CDR3 is CASSLSGVNTEAFF. The CDR3 DNA reads TGTGCCAGCAGTTTGTCAGGGGTAAACACTGAAGCTTTCTTT.

This chain joins TRBV13 and TRBJ1-6; D is perhaps TRBD1 (6 bases). V lost 5 bases and J lost 4, with 15 bases in between. The CDR3 has 16 residues. Per germline, CDR1 PRHDT and CDR2 FYEKMQ (reference sequence). CDR3 region: CASSLGGAYYNSPLHF. CDR3 nucleotides: TGTGCCAGCAGCCTCGGGGGGGCCTATTATAATTCACCCCTCCACTTT.

The rearrangement joins TRBV6-6 to TRBJ1-1; D possibly corresponds to TRBD1 (5 bases). Germline lookup yields CDR1 MNHNY and CDR2 SVGAGI (reference sequence). CDR3 size: 14 residues. The V and J ends lost 2 bases and 1 base respectively, with 8 bases between them. The CDR3 region has the DNA TGTGCCAGCAGTTACCTGGACAAGAACACTGAAGCTTTCTTT. Translated: CASSYLDKNTEAFF.

The CDR3 here is CASSASTGGGGIYGYTF. CDR3 bases: TGTGCCAGCAGCGCGTCGACAGGGGGAGGGGGAATCTATGGCTACACCTTC. The J gene is TRBJ1-2, the V gene TRBV9; 9 bases agree with TRBD1. The CDR3 runs to 17 residues. After removal of 3 bases from V and 4 bases from J, the junction contained 13 bases not matched to a gene. Germline CDR1 and CDR2: SGDLS and YYNGEE.

The rearrangement joins TRBV9 to TRBJ1-1; D remains unclear. This CDR3 is 13 amino acids long. V lost 2 bases and J lost 3, with 8 bases in between. The germline CDR1 and CDR2 sequences are SGDLS and YYNGEE. The CDR3 DNA sequence: TGTGCCAGCAGCGTGCTTTCGGACACTGAAGCTTTCTTT. Protein: CASSVLSDTEAFF.

The chain employs TRBV5-1 and TRBJ2-7; tentative D call: TRBD2 (7 bases). Trimming took 0 bases from V and 3 from J, leaving 13 bases between them. Looked up from germline, CDR1 is SGHRS and CDR2 is YFSETQ. The CDR3 contains 15 residues. The CDR3 spells CASSLVGGGRYEQYF. DNA for the CDR3: TGCGCCAGCAGCTTGGTAGGGGGGGGGCGCTACGAGCAGTACTTC. The variable domain in full, with the rest retrieved from reference TRBV5-1 and TRBJ2-7, is KAGVTQTPRYLIKTRGQQVTLSCSPISGHRSVSWYQQTPGQGLQFLFEYFSETQRNKGNFPGRFSGRQFSNSRSEMNVSTLELGDSALYLCASSLVGGGRYEQYFGPGTRLTVT.